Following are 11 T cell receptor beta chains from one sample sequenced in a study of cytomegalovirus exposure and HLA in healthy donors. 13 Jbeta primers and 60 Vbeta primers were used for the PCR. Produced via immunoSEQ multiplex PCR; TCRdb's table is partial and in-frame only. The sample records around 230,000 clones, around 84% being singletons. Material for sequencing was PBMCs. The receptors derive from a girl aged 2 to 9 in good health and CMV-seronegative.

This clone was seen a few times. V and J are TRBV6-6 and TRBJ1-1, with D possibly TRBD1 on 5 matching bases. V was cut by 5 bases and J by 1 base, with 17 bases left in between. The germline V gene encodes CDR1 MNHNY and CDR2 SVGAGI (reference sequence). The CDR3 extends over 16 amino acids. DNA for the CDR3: TGTGCCAGCAGTCCGATAACGCGGGGCCCGAACACTGAAGCTTTCTTT. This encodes CASSPITRGPNTEAFF.

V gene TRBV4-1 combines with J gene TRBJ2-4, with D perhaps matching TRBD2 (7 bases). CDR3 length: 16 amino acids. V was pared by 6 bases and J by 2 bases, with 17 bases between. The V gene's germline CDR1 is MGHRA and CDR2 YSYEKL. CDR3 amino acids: CASSLSGGLSKNIQYF. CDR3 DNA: TGCGCCAGCAGTTTGTCCGGGGGGCTATCCAAAAACATTCAGTACTTC.

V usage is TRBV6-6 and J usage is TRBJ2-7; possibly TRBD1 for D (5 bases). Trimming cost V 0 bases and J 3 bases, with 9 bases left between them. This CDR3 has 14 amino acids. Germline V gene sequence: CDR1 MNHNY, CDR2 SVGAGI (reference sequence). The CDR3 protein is CASSYSDQGYEQYF. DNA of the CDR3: TGTGCCAGCAGTTACTCGGACCAGGGCTACGAGCAGTACTTC.

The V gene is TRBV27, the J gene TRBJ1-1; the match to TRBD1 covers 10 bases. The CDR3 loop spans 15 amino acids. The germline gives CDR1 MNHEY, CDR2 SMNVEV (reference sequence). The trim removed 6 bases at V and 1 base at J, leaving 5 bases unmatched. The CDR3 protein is CASRLDRGQNTEAFF. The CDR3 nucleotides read TGTGCCAGCAGATTAGACAGGGGGCAGAACACTGAAGCTTTCTTT.

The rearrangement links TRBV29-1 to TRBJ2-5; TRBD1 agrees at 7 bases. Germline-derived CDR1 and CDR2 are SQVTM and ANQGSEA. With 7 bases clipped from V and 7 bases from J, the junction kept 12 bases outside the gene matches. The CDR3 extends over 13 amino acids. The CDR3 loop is CSASWRGGGTQYF. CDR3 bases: TGCAGCGCCTCATGGAGAGGGGGCGGGACCCAGTACTTC.

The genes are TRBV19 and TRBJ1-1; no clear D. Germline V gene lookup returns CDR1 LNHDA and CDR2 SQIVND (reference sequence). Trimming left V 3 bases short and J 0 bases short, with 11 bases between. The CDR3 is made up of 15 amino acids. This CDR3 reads CASSINPQMNTEAFF. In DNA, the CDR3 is TGTGCCAGTAGTATTAACCCTCAGATGAACACTGAAGCTTTCTTT.

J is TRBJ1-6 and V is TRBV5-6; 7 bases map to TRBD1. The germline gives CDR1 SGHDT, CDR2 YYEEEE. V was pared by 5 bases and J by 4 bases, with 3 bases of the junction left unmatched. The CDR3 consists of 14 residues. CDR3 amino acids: CASRKQGYNSPLHF. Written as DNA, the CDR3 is TGTGCCAGCAGAAAACAGGGGTATAATTCACCCCTCCACTTT.

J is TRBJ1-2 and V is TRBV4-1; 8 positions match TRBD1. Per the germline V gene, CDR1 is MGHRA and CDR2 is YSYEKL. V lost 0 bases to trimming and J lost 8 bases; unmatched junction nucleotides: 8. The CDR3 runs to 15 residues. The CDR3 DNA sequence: TGCGCCAGCAGCCAAGAAGTGACAGGGGCGAAGGGCTACACCTTC. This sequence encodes CASSQEVTGAKGYTF.

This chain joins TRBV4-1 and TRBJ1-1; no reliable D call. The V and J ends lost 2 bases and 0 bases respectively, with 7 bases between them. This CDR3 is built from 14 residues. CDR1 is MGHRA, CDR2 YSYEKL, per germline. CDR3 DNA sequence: TGCGCCAGCAGCCAATCCAGAATGAACACTGAAGCTTTCTTT. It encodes CASSQSRMNTEAFF.

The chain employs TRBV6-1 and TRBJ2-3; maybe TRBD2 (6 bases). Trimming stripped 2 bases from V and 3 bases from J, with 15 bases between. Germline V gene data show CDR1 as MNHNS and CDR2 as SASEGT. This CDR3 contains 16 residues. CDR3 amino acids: CASSERVGGRTDTQYF. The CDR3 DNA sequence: TGTGCCAGCAGTGAAAGGGTGGGGGGTAGGACAGATACGCAGTATTTT.

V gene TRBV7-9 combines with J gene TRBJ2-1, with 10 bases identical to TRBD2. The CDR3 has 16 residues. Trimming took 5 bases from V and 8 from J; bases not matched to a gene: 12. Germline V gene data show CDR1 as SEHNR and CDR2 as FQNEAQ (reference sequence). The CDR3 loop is CASSAFTSGAPDEQFF. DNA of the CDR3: TGTGCCAGCAGCGCCTTTACTAGCGGGGCCCCCGATGAGCAGTTCTTC.